This TCR beta chain was profiled in a study of OX40 agonist ivuxolimab in advanced cancers. For the study in its entirety: The costimulatory receptor OX40 (CD134) was targeted by ivuxolimab, a fully human IgG2 agonistic monoclonal antibody. Intravenous ivuxolimab was administered to patients every 2 weeks at six dose levels: 0.01, 0.1, 0.3, 1.5, 3 and 10 mg/kg. Of the 50 to 55 dose-escalation patients, hepatocellular carcinoma was present in about 20, melanoma in around 15, renal cell carcinoma in 9 and head and neck cancer in 9. The dose-escalation cohort was about 86% male with a mean age of around 62 years, ranging from roughly 20 to 80. Prior anti-PD-1, anti-PD-L1 or anti-CTLA-4 therapy was permitted, and 40% to 50% of dose-escalation patients had received checkpoint inhibitors. Three dose-escalation patients achieved partial responses, one with hepatocellular carcinoma and two with cutaneous melanoma. Peripheral TCRbeta sequencing aimed to test whether ivuxolimab altered TCR sequence diversity and caused clonal T-cell expansion. The paper reports the monotherapy dose-escalation portion (N ≈ 52 patients) of the phase I ivuxolimab trial. The paper's findings and limits, for the study overall: Low levels of normalized T-cell clonal expansion were also seen in some patients who did not respond. After ivuxolimab, CD8+ T cells had more expanded clones than CD4+ T cells on average. In the 0.1-3.0 mg/kg groups, partial responders were among the patients with the lowest normalized peripheral clonal expansion, particularly in CD8+ T cells. At doses of 0.1 to 3.0 mg/kg, clonal expansion of both CD4+ and CD8+ blood T cells was observed from baseline to week 6. Which antigens the clonally expanded peripheral T cells were specific for was not determined.

As regards this clone: What this receptor recognizes is not known. Qualities for individual bases were not recorded, and no much larger clone is one base off.

From the cysteine up to the phenylalanine, the CDR3 has a length of 14 residues. Kept here is only the CDR3 DNA, which spans 42 bases and is read in frame from base 1. The germline V gene provides CDR1 MNHEY and CDR2 SVGAGI. V drops 6 bases and J drops 4 bases, leaving 13 bases in between. The trial excluded patients who had a history of autoimmune disease or who were on systemic immunosuppression. Peripheral blood for TCR sequencing was drawn from every dose cohort at baseline, at cycle 4 day 1 and at cycle 7 day 1. Samples were obtained from an open-label, multicenter, first-in-human phase I dose-escalation trial of ivuxolimab. The trial enrolled adults with locally advanced or metastatic head and neck squamous cell, hepatocellular, melanoma or renal cell carcinoma. Before TCR sequencing, CD4+ T cells and CD8+ T cells were sorted from peripheral blood as separate populations. To sequence the TCRbeta CDR3 region, genomic DNA was isolated from the sorted cells. TCRbeta CDR3 regions were sequenced using the immunoSEQ Assay. Imported from immuneACCESS, the table was reduced by TCRdb to in-frame sequences with V and J called. These copies leave out some clones; in studies compared against another copy, an unresolved V gene accounts for under half, and the cause of the remainder is not known. Within this sample are about 96,000 clones, with roughly 91% of them counted one time only. The ten largest clones represent under 2% of the sample.

The clonotype was recovered from an adult with an advanced solid tumor such as melanoma, head and neck, liver or kidney cancer. The chain joins TRBV6-5 to TRBJ1-5, and possibly TRBD1, on 5 matching bases. The sequencing here drew on CD4+ or CD8+ T cells sorted from blood, taken in a trial of the OX40 agonist ivuxolimab. The sequenced DNA: TGTGCCAGCAGCCCGTCCGGGACTAATCAGCCCCAGCATTTT. Translated, this is CASSPSGTNQPQHF.